This TCR beta chain was documented in a study of shared clonotypes between healthy human individuals. Here immunoSEQ multiplex PCR was the method, and the copy in TCRdb shows in-frame clones only, minus some. The data contain about 1 million clones, approximately 70% of them singletons. The V gene end was trimmed by 4 bases and the J gene end by 5 bases; junction bases not matched to a gene: 8. This CDR3 contains 17 residues. Germline CDR1 and CDR2: SGHRS and YFSETQ. The donors were adults (healthy and HIV-negative) with no recent acute infections or vaccinations. Concerning this clone: What it binds is unknown.

Study observations and caveats: Shared clonotypes: roughly 4.7% naive CD4, roughly 4% naive CD8, roughly 2.2% memory CD4, 0.4% memory CD8. The researchers took only blood, and tissue repertoires probably look different.

The receptor was isolated from a man aged 18-30 years in good health. The sample comprised memory CD4+ T cells sorted from blood. The subset: CD45RA-negative fraction. The chain couples TRBV5-1 to TRBJ2-5; 16 nucleotides match TRBD2. The DNA for the CDR3 is TGCGCCAGCAGCCTGGGACTAGCGGGAGGGCCGTCCGAGACCCAGTACTTC. Its translation: CASSLGLAGGPSETQYF.